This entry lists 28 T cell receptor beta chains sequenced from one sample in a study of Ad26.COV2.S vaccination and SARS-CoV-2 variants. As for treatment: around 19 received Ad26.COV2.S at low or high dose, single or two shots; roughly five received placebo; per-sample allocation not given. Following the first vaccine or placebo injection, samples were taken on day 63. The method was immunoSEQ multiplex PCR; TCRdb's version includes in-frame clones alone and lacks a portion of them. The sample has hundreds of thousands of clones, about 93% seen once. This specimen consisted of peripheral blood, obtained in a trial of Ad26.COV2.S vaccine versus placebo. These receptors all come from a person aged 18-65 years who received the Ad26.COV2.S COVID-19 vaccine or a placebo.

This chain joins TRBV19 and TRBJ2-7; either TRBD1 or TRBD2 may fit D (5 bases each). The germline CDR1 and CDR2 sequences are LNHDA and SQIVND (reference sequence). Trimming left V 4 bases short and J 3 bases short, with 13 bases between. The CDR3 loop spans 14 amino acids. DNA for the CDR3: TGTGCCAGTAGTAGTGGGGGTCCCCTCTACGAGCAGTACTTC. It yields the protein CASSSGGPLYEQYF.

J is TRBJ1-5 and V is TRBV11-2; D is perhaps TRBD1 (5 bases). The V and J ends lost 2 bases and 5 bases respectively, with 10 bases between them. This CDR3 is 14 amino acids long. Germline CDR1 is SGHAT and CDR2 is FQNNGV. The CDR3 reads CASSLRQGHQPQHF. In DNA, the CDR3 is TGTGCCAGCAGCTTAAGGCAGGGCCATCAGCCCCAGCATTTT.

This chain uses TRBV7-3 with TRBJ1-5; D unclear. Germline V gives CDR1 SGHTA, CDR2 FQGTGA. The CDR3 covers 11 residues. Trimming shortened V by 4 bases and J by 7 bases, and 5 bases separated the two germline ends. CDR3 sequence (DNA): TGTGCCAGCAGCTCCCCCCAGCCCCAGCATTTT. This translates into CASSSPQPQHF.

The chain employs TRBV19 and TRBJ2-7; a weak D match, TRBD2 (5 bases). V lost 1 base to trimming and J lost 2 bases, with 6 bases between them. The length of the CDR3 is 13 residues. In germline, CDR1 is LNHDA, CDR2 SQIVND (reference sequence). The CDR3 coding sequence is TGTGCCAGTAGTATAGCCGGGACCTACGAGCAGTACTTC. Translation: CASSIAGTYEQYF.

CDR3 loop: CASSLDTGGKWETQYF. The CDR3 bases are TGTGCCAGCAGCCTGGATACCGGGGGAAAATGGGAGACCCAGTACTTC. The chain recombines TRBV11-2 with TRBJ2-5, with TRBD2 as a possible D gene (6 bases). The germline V gene has CDR1 SGHAT and CDR2 FQNNGV. This CDR3 comprises 16 residues. V dropped 5 bases and J dropped 5 bases, with 21 bases sitting between them.

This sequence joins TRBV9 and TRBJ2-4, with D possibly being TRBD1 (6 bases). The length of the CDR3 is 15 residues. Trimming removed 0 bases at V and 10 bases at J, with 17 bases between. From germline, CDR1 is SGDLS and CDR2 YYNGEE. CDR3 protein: CASSVGDNAMGIQYF. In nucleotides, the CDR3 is TGTGCCAGCAGCGTAGGGGACAATGCAATGGGGATTCAGTACTTC.

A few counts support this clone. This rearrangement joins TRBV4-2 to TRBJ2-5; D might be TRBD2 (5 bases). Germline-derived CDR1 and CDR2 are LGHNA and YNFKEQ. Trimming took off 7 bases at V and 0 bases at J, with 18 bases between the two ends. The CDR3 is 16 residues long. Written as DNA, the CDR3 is TGTGCCAGCACCGAAGGGCCTAGCCTTTACCAAGAGACCCAGTACTTC. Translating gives CASTEGPSLYQETQYF.

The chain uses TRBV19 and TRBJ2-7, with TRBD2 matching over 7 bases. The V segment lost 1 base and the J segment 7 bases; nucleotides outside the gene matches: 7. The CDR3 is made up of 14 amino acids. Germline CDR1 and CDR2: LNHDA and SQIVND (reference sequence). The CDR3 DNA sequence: TGTGCCAGTAGTATAGCGGTGAGAGCGGGGGAGCAGTACTTC. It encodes CASSIAVRAGEQYF. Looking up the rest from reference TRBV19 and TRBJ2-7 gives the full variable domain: DGGITQSPKYLFRKEGQNVTLSCEQNLNHDAMYWYRQDPGQGLRLIYYSQIVNDFQKGDIAEGYSVSREKKESFPLTVTSAQKNPTAFYLCASSIAVRAGEQYFGPGTRLTVT.

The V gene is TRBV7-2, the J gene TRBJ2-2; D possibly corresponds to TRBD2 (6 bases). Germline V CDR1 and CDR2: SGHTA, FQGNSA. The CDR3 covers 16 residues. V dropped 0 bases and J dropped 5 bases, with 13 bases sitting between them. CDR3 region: CASSLAVLADTGELFF. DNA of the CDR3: TGTGCCAGCAGCTTAGCGGTTTTAGCGGATACCGGGGAGCTGTTTTTT. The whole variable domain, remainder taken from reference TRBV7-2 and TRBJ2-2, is GAGVSQSPSNKVTEKGKDVELRCDPISGHTALYWYRQSLGQGLEFLIYFQGNSAPDKSGLPSDRFSAERTGGSVSTLTIQRTQQEDSAVYLCASSLAVLADTGELFFGEGSRLTVL.

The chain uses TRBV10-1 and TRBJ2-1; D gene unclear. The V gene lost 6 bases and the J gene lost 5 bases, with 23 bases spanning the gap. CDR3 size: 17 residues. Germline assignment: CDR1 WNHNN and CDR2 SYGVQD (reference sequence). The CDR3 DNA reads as TGCGCCAGCAGGACCACTCGGTTTGCTGGTTCCAACAATGAGCAGTTCTTC. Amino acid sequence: CASRTTRFAGSNNEQFF.

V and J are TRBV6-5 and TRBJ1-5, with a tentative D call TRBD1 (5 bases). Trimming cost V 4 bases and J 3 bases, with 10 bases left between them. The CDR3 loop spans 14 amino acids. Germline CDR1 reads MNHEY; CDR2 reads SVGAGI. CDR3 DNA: TGTGCCAGCAGTTTTTCAGGGTCCAATCAGCCCCAGCATTTT. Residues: CASSFSGSNQPQHF.

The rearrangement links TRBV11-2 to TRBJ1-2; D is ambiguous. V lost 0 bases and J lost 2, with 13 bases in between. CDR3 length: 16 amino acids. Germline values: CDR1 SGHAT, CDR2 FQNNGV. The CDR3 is CASSLDHLDRNYGYTF. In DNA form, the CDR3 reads TGTGCCAGCAGCTTAGATCATCTCGACCGGAACTATGGCTACACCTTC.

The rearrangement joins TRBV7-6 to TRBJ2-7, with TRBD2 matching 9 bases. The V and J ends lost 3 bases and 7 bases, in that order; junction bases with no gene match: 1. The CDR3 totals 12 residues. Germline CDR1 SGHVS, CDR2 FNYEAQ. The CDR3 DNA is TGTGCCAGCAGCTTTCTAGCGGGAGAGCAGTACTTC. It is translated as CASSFLAGEQYF.

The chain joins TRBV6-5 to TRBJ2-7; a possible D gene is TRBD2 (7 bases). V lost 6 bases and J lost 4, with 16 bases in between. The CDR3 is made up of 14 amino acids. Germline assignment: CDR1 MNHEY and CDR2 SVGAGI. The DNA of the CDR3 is TGTGCCAGCAGAACTAGCGTGAGGGGGTACGAGCAGTACTTC. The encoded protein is CASRTSVRGYEQYF.

The CDR3 loop reads CASSLVGPASRYEQYF. Here the CDR3 DNA reads TGTGCCAGCAGCTTAGTAGGGCCGGCTAGCAGGTACGAGCAGTACTTC. The chain has TRBV7-6 and TRBJ2-7; the D gene is possibly TRBD2 (5 bases). There are 16 residues in the CDR3. Germline V CDR1 and CDR2: SGHVS, FNYEAQ. V lost 1 base and J lost 4, with 17 bases in between. The complete variable domain, with remaining parts taken from reference TRBV7-6 and TRBJ2-7, reads GAGVSQSPRYKVTKRGQDVALRCDPISGHVSLYWYRQALGQGPEFLTYFNYEAQQDKSGLPNDRFSAERPEGSISTLTIQRTEQRDSAMYRCASSLVGPASRYEQYFGPGTRLTVT.

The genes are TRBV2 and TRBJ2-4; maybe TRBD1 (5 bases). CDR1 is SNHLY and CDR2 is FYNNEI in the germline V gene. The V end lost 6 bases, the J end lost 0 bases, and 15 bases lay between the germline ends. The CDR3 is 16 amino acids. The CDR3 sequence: CASSLDRKLAKNIQYF. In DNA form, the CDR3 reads TGTGCCAGCAGCCTCGACAGAAAGTTAGCCAAAAACATTCAGTACTTC.

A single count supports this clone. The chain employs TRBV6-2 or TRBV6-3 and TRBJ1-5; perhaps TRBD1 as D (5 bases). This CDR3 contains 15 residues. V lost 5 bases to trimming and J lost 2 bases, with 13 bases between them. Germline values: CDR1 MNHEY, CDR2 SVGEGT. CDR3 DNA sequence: TGTGCCAGCAGTAACCCTATGGGGGGCAATCAGCCCCAGCATTTT. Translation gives CASSNPMGGNQPQHF.

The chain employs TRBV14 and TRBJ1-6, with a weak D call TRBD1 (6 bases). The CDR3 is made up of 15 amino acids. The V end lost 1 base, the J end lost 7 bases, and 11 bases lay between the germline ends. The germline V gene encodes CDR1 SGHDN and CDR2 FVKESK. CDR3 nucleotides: TGTGCCAGCAGCCAAGCGGACAGAATAAATTCACCCCTCCACTTT. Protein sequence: CASSQADRINSPLHF.

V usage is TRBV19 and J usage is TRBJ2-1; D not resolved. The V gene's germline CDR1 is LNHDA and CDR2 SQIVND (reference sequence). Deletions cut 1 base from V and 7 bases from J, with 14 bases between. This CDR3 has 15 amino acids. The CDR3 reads CASSIGWTSRNEQFF. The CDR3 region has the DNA TGTGCCAGTAGTATAGGTTGGACCTCAAGGAATGAGCAGTTCTTC. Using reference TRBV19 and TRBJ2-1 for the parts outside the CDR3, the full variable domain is DGGITQSPKYLFRKEGQNVTLSCEQNLNHDAMYWYRQDPGQGLRLIYYSQIVNDFQKGDIAEGYSVSREKKESFPLTVTSAQKNPTAFYLCASSIGWTSRNEQFFGPGTRLTVL.

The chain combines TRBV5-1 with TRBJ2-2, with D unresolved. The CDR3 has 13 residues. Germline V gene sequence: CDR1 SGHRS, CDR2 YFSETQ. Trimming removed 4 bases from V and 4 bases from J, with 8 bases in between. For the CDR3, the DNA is TGCGCCAGCAGCATAGCAGGCACCGGGGAGCTGTTTTTT. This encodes CASSIAGTGELFF.

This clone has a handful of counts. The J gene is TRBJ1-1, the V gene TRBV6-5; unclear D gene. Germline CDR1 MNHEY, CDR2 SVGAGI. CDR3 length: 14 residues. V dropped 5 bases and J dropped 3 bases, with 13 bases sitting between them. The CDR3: CASSQTFRDTEAFF. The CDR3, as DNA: TGTGCCAGCAGTCAAACATTCCGGGACACTGAAGCTTTCTTT.

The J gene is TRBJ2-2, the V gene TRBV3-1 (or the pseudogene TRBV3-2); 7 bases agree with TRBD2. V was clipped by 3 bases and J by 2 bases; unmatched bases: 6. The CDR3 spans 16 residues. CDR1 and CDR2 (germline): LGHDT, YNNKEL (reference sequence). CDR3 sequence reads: CASSQGGERNTGELFF. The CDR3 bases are TGTGCCAGCAGCCAGGGGGGGGAGCGAAACACCGGGGAGCTGTTTTTT.

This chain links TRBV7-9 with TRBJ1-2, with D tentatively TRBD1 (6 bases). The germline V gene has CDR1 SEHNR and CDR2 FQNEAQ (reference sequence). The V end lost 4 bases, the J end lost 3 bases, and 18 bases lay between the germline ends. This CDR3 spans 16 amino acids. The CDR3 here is CASSSSTRGGYYGYTF. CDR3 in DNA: TGTGCCAGCAGCTCAAGCACACGAGGGGGTTACTATGGCTACACCTTC.

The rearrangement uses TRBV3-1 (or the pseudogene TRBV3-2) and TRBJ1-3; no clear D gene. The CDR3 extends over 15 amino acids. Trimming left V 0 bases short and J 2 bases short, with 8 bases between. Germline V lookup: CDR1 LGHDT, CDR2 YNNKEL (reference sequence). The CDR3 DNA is TGTGCCAGCAGCCAAGAGGGTCAGGCTGGAAACACCATATATTTT. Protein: CASSQEGQAGNTIYF.

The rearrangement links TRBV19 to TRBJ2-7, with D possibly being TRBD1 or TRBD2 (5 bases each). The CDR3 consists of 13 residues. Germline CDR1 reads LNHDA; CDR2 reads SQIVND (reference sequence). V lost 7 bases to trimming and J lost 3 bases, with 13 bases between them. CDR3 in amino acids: CASTPGAGYEQYF. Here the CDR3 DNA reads TGTGCCAGTACCCCCGGGGCGGGCTACGAGCAGTACTTC.

CDR3 residues: CASSLVAGRTEAFF. The CDR3 region has the DNA TGTGCCAGCAGCTTGGTGGCAGGGCGGACTGAAGCTTTCTTT. V usage is TRBV5-6 and J usage is TRBJ1-1, with D possibly TRBD1 on 5 matching bases. V was pared by 0 bases and J by 5 bases, with 11 bases between. This CDR3 is built from 14 residues. Per the germline V gene, CDR1 is SGHDT and CDR2 is YYEEEE.

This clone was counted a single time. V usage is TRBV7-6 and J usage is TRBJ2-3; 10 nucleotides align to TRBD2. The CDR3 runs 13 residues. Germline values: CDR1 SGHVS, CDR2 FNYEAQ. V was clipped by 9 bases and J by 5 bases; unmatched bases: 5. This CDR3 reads CASSSGRQDTQYF. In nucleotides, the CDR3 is TGTGCCAGTTCTAGCGGGAGACAAGATACGCAGTATTTT.

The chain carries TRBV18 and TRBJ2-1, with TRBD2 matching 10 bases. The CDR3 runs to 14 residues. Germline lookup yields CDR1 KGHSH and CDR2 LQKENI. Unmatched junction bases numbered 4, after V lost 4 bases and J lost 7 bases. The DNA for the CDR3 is TGTGCCAGCTCACTTCGGACTAGCGGTAATGAGCAGTTCTTC. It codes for CASSLRTSGNEQFF.